The rows below give T cell receptor beta chains drawn from one sample of a study of OX40 agonist ivuxolimab in advanced cancers. Measured with immunoSEQ multiplex PCR; TCRdb has only the in-frame clones, and not every one. The data hold around 82,000 clones, with about 88% observed a single time. The sequencing used CD4+ or CD8+ T cells sorted from blood, collected in a trial of the OX40 agonist ivuxolimab. These receptors were taken from an adult with an advanced solid tumor such as melanoma, head and neck, liver or kidney cancer. CDR3s include the opening cysteine and the closing phenylalanine or tryptophan. The order of the fields is D gene, V gene, J gene, clone size, CDR3 DNA, CDR3 protein. The D gene is left open where the match is weak. Only part of the rows carry a size: once, few, many, or a class if the clone is expanded.

D: -
V: TRBV20-1
J: TRBJ2-3
size: -
DNA: TGCAGTGCTAGGGTAGATACGCAGTATTTT
CDR3: CSARVDTQYF

D: -
V: TRBV30
J: TRBJ2-5
size: -
DNA: TGTGCCTGGAGTGTACGGGGCACGCTCGGGACCCAGTACTTC
CDR3: CAWSVRGTLGTQYF

D: TRBD2
V: TRBV2
J: TRBJ2-6
size: -
DNA: TGTGCCAGCAGGGGGGAGGGGATGTGGGCCAACGTCCTGACTTTC
CDR3: CASRGEGMWANVLTF

D: TRBD1
V: TRBV9
J: TRBJ2-4
size: once
DNA: TGTGCCAGCAGCGTAGAGGGACAGGGTCATATTCAGTACTTC
CDR3: CASSVEGQGHIQYF

D: -
V: TRBV6-6
J: TRBJ1-3
size: -
DNA: TGTGCCAGCAGTTACCCTGCCGGGGGAATCGGAAACACCATATATTTT
CDR3: CASSYPAGGIGNTIYF

D: -
V: TRBV6-1
J: TRBJ1-1
size: -
DNA: TGTGCCAGCAGCCCCTTTCCTGAAGCTTTCTTT
CDR3: CASSPFPEAFF

D: -
V: TRBV5-6
J: TRBJ2-3
size: -
DNA: TGTGCCAGCAGCTTGGTTCCGGGACAAAGCACAGATACGCAGTATTTT
CDR3: CASSLVPGQSTDTQYF

D: -
V: TRBV10-3
J: TRBJ1-2
size: -
DNA: TGTGCCATCAGTGAGCGAGTGGCCGATGGCTACACCTTC
CDR3: CAISERVADGYTF

D: -
V: TRBV13
J: TRBJ1-1
size: -
DNA: TGTGCCAGCAGCTTGAGGGCAACGGGACGGGGCTTTACCATGAACACTGAAGCTTTCTTT
CDR3: CASSLRATGRGFTMNTEAFF

D: TRBD1
V: TRBV9
J: TRBJ2-7
size: -
DNA: TGTGCCAGCAGCGAAGGACAGGGAATTTACTACGAGCAGTACTTC
CDR3: CASSEGQGIYYEQYF

D: -
V: TRBV28
J: TRBJ2-7
size: -
DNA: TGTGCCAGCAGTCCAAGGACAGCGGCCTACGAGCAGTACTTC
CDR3: CASSPRTAAYEQYF

D: -
V: TRBV9
J: TRBJ2-2
size: -
DNA: TGTGCCAGCAGCCCTAACACCGGGGAGCTGTTTTTT
CDR3: CASSPNTGELFF

D: TRBD2
V: TRBV6-5
J: TRBJ2-3
size: -
DNA: TGTGCCAGCACCGGGGGTAGCGGGAGCACAGATACGCAGTATTTT
CDR3: CASTGGSGSTDTQYF

D: -
V: TRBV7-9
J: TRBJ1-3
size: -
DNA: TGTGCCAGCAGCTTAGTTGGGGCGGACACCATATATTTT
CDR3: CASSLVGADTIYF

D: -
V: TRBV5-1
J: TRBJ2-3
size: -
DNA: TGCGCCAGCAGCCTGCAACGTATAGGGGGGGCGACAGATACGCAGTATTTT
CDR3: CASSLQRIGGATDTQYF

D: -
V: TRBV27
J: TRBJ2-3
size: -
DNA: TGTGCCAGTCATTCGGCGGGGACGGGAAGCACAGATACGCAGTATTTT
CDR3: CASHSAGTGSTDTQYF

D: -
V: TRBV7-2
J: TRBJ1-5
size: -
DNA: TGTGCCAGCAGCTTAGGTATGGAGGGGGGGCCCCAGCATTTT
CDR3: CASSLGMEGGPQHF

D: TRBD1
V: TRBV7-8
J: TRBJ2-1
size: -
DNA: TGTGCCAGCAGCTTCTCCGGGACAGGAGGAGAGGGTGAGCAGTTCTTC
CDR3: CASSFSGTGGEGEQFF

D: -
V: TRBV10-3
J: TRBJ2-5
size: -
DNA: TGTGCCATCAGTGACGTGGGGGAACAAGAGACCCAGTACTTC
CDR3: CAISDVGEQETQYF

D: -
V: TRBV19
J: TRBJ1-1
size: -
DNA: TGTGCCAGTCAACCACTCAGCCGGGCAGTGAACACTGAAGCTTTCTTT
CDR3: CASQPLSRAVNTEAFF

D: -
V: TRBV7-9
J: TRBJ2-7
size: -
DNA: TGTGCCAGCAGCTCGACAGGTACCTACGAGCAGTACTTC
CDR3: CASSSTGTYEQYF

D: -
V: TRBV7-9
J: TRBJ2-3
size: -
DNA: TGTGCCAGCAGCTTAGCGGGAGCGGGAGATACGCAGTATTTT
CDR3: CASSLAGAGDTQYF

D: TRBD1
V: TRBV5-4
J: TRBJ1-1
size: -
DNA: TGTGCCGACGCGGCAGGGGGCGTCGGCACTGAAGCTTTCTTT
CDR3: CADAAGGVGTEAFF

D: -
V: TRBV11-3
J: TRBJ1-2
size: -
DNA: TGTGCCAGCAGCTTAGAAGGGTTCGGTGGCTACACCTTC
CDR3: CASSLEGFGGYTF

D: TRBD2
V: TRBV5-1
J: TRBJ2-5
size: -
DNA: TGCGCCAGCAGTGGCGGGAGTAGTGAGACCCAGTACTTC
CDR3: CASSGGSSETQYF

D: TRBD2
V: TRBV7-6
J: TRBJ2-7
size: -
DNA: TGTGCCAGCAGCGAAAGACTAGCGGGAGGGATAAGCTCCTACGAGCAGTACTTC
CDR3: CASSERLAGGISSYEQYF

D: -
V: TRBV5-5
J: TRBJ2-7
size: -
DNA: TGTGCCAGCAGCTTGGTACAAAACGCCTACGAGCAGTACTTC
CDR3: CASSLVQNAYEQYF

D: TRBD1
V: TRBV28
J: TRBJ1-5
size: -
DNA: TGTGCCAGCAGCCCCGGGACAGGGGGTAATCAGCCCCAGCATTTT
CDR3: CASSPGTGGNQPQHF

D: -
V: TRBV5-1
J: TRBJ2-2
size: -
DNA: TGCGCCAGCAGCTTGCGTCCGGTAACCAAGGACACCGGGGAGCTGTTTTTT
CDR3: CASSLRPVTKDTGELFF

D: TRBD1
V: TRBV27
J: TRBJ1-1
size: -
DNA: TGTGCCAGCAGGGGACAGGCCACTGAAGCTTTCTTT
CDR3: CASRGQATEAFF

D: TRBD2
V: TRBV29-1
J: TRBJ2-1
size: -
DNA: TGCAGCGCTGCTCGGGGGACTAGCGGACCTTCCTACAATGAGCAGTTCTTC
CDR3: CSAARGTSGPSYNEQFF

D: -
V: TRBV7-6
J: TRBJ1-2
size: -
DNA: TGTGCCAGCAGCGAGGGCTATGGCTACACCTTC
CDR3: CASSEGYGYTF

D: -
V: TRBV29-1
J: TRBJ2-7
size: -
DNA: TGCAGCGTTGAAACAGGGCACGAGCAGTACTTC
CDR3: CSVETGHEQYF

D: TRBD2
V: TRBV27
J: TRBJ2-1
size: few
DNA: TGTGCCAGCGGGGCTAGCGGGAGATCGGATGAGCAGTTCTTC
CDR3: CASGASGRSDEQFF

D: -
V: TRBV6-1
J: TRBJ2-1
size: once
DNA: TGTGCCAGCAGTCAGGGAGGTGAGCAGTTCTTC
CDR3: CASSQGGEQFF

D: -
V: TRBV5-1
J: TRBJ2-5
size: -
DNA: TGCGCCAGCAGCTTGGCTTCCTGGGAGACCCAGTACTTC
CDR3: CASSLASWETQYF

D: -
V: TRBV27
J: TRBJ2-3
size: -
DNA: TGTGCCAGCAGTTTAGACAGCAGCACAGATACGCAGTATTTT
CDR3: CASSLDSSTDTQYF

D: -
V: TRBV5-1
J: TRBJ1-1
size: -
DNA: TGCGCCAGCAGCTTGAATGCGGCCGGGGACACTGAAGCTTTCTTT
CDR3: CASSLNAAGDTEAFF

D: -
V: TRBV10-2
J: TRBJ1-3
size: -
DNA: TGCGCCAGCAGTCTAAGCGAGGGGGGTACTGGAAACACCATATATTTT
CDR3: CASSLSEGGTGNTIYF

D: TRBD1
V: TRBV7-9
J: TRBJ2-7
size: -
DNA: TGTGCCAGCAGCTTAGCAGTGGGACAGTCGGCCTACGAGCAGTACTTC
CDR3: CASSLAVGQSAYEQYF

D: TRBD2
V: TRBV7-9
J: TRBJ2-1
size: -
DNA: TGTGCCAGCAGCTTCCTCCCGACTAGCCCTTACAATGAGCAGTTCTTC
CDR3: CASSFLPTSPYNEQFF

D: -
V: TRBV18
J: TRBJ1-3
size: -
DNA: TGTGCCAGCTCACCCAATACAGGGCGAGTAAACACCATATATTTT
CDR3: CASSPNTGRVNTIYF

D: TRBD1
V: TRBV6-5
J: TRBJ2-7
size: few
DNA: TGTGCCAGCAGTTCCCCCGGGACAGGTTCCTACGAGCAGTACTTC
CDR3: CASSSPGTGSYEQYF

D: -
V: TRBV5-1
J: TRBJ1-5
size: -
DNA: TGCGCCAGCAGCGCGAGTTACGAGGGTCAGCCCCAGCATTTT
CDR3: CASSASYEGQPQHF

D: -
V: TRBV19
J: TRBJ2-2
size: -
DNA: TGTGCCAGTAGTATGGGGCCCAACACCGGGGAGCTGTTTTTT
CDR3: CASSMGPNTGELFF

D: TRBD2
V: TRBV5-5
J: TRBJ2-2
size: -
DNA: TGTGCCAGCAGGCTGGGACTAGCGTTTGGCGGGGAGCTGTTTTTT
CDR3: CASRLGLAFGGELFF

D: -
V: TRBV5-1
J: TRBJ2-3
size: -
DNA: TGCGCCAGCAGCCTCAACTGGGATACGCAGTATTTT
CDR3: CASSLNWDTQYF

D: TRBD1
V: TRBV7-3
J: TRBJ2-7
size: -
DNA: TGTGCCAGCAGCTTAACCGGGACAGCCTACGAGCAGTACTTC
CDR3: CASSLTGTAYEQYF

D: -
V: TRBV9
J: TRBJ2-7
size: once
DNA: TGTGCCAGCAGCGTAGAAGGACTGAACTACGAGCAGTACTTC
CDR3: CASSVEGLNYEQYF

D: TRBD1
V: TRBV30
J: TRBJ2-6
size: -
DNA: TGTGCCTGGGGCAGGGGGCCTGGGGCCAACGTCCTGACTTTC
CDR3: CAWGRGPGANVLTF

D: -
V: TRBV18
J: TRBJ2-7
size: -
DNA: TGTGCCAGCTCACCCAGTGTGTCCTACGAGCAGTACTTC
CDR3: CASSPSVSYEQYF

D: TRBD1
V: TRBV19
J: TRBJ2-7
size: -
DNA: TGTGCCAGTAGTATAATCTGGACAGGGGTCCACGAGCAGTACTTC
CDR3: CASSIIWTGVHEQYF

D: TRBD1
V: TRBV12-5
J: TRBJ2-2
size: -
DNA: TGTGCTAGTGGTTTAGGACAGGGGATCGGGGAGCTGTTTTTT
CDR3: CASGLGQGIGELFF

D: TRBD1
V: TRBV7-9
J: TRBJ2-7
size: -
DNA: TGTGCCAGCAACACGGACAGGAGGTACGAGCAGTACTTC
CDR3: CASNTDRRYEQYF

D: -
V: TRBV9
J: TRBJ1-5
size: -
DNA: TGTGCCAGCAGCCCGGAGTCTAGCAATCAGCCCCAGCATTTT
CDR3: CASSPESSNQPQHF

D: -
V: TRBV10-1
J: TRBJ2-1
size: -
DNA: TGCGCCAGCAGTGAACGAGCGGATGGGTACAATGAGCAGTTCTTC
CDR3: CASSERADGYNEQFF

D: -
V: TRBV7-2
J: TRBJ2-5
size: few
DNA: TGTGCCAGCAGCTCGGACCAGGGGACCCAGTACTTC
CDR3: CASSSDQGTQYF

D: -
V: TRBV2
J: TRBJ2-1
size: -
DNA: TGTGCCAGCAAGAAAGGAGGTCCCGTCGATGAGCAGTTCTTC
CDR3: CASKKGGPVDEQFF

D: -
V: TRBV28
J: TRBJ2-7
size: -
DNA: TGTGCCAGCAGTCAAGAACTAACAGGGTACGAGCAGTACTTC
CDR3: CASSQELTGYEQYF